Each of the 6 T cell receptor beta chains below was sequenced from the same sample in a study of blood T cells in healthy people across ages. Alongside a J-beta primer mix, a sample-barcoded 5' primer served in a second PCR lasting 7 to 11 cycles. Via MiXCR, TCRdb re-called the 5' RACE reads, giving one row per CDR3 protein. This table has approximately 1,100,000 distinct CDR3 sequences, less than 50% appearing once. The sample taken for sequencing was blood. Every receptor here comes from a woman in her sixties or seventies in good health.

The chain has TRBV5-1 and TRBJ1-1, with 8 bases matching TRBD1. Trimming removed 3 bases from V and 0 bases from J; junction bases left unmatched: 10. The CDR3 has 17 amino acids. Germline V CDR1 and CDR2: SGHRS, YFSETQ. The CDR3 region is CASSWARQGLLNTEAFF. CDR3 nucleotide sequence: TGCGCCAGCAGCTGGGCGCGACAGGGGCTTCTGAACACTGAAGCTTTCTTT.

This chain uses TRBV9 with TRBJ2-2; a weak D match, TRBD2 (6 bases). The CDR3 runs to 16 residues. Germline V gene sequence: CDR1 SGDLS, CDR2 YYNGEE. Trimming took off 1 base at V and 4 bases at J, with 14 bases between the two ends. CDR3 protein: CASSVSSATFTGELFF. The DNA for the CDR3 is TGTGCCAGCAGCGTATCTAGCGCTACTTTCACCGGGGAGCTGTTTTTT.

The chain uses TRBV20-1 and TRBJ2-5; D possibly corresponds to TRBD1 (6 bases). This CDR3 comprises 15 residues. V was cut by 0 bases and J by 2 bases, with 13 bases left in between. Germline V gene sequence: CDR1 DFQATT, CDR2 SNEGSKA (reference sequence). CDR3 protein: CSARDGRGWQETQYF. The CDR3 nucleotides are TGCAGTGCTAGAGATGGCAGGGGCTGGCAAGAGACCCAGTACTTC.

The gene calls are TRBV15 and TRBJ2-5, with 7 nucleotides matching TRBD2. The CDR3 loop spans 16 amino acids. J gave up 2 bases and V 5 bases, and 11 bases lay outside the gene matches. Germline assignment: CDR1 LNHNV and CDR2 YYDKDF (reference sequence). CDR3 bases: TGTGCCACCAGCTCCCGGGAGGCGGGACGGCAAGAGACCCAGTACTTC. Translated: CATSSREAGRQETQYF.

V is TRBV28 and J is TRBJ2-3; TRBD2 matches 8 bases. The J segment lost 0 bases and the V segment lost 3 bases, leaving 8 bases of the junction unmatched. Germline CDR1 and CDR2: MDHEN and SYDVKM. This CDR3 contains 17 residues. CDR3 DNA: TGTGCCAGCAGTTTTAATCTGGCTAGCGGGAGCACAGATACGCAGTATTTT. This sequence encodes CASSFNLASGSTDTQYF.

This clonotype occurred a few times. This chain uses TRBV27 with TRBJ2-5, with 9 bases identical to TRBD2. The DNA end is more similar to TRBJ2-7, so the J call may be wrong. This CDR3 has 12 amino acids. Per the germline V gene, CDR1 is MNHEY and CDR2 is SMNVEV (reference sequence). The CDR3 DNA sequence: TGTGCCAGCTCTAGCGGGGAATACGAGCAGTACTTC. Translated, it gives CASSSGEYEQYF.